This TCR beta chain was documented in a study of cytomegalovirus exposure and HLA in healthy donors. The PCR had 60 Vbeta and 13 Jbeta primers. Only in-frame clones appear in the TCRdb table, and some are missing; sequencing was by immunoSEQ multiplex PCR. This table has some 100,000 clones, 70% to 85% appearing once. Study-wide points: Using the classifier, cytomegalovirus status was reportedly diagnosed with high specificity and sensitivity. No immune exposure information besides CMV serostatus was available. Roughly even sequencing depth across donors was the assumption behind the presence/absence analyses.

CDR1 and CDR2 from the germline V gene are MNHNS and SASEGT. The V end was cut by 0 bases, the J end by 3 bases, with 12 bases between. The CDR3 has 15 amino acids. Notes on this clone: Antigen: not known.

The sample taken for sequencing was PBMCs. The clonotype comes from a man aged 50-60 years in good health and CMV-seropositive. The chain uses TRBV6-1 and TRBJ2-7, with a tentative D call TRBD1 (5 bases). CDR3 region: CASSEAQGRVYEQYF. The CDR3 DNA is TGTGCCAGCAGTGAAGCGCAGGGCAGAGTCTACGAGCAGTACTTC.